This T cell receptor beta chain originates from a study of blood T cell repertoires in COVID-19. Study in general: The United States, Italy and Spain provided the acute and convalescent COVID-19 samples. The cDNA or gDNA used as material had been derived from T cells, B-cell-depleted T cells, or PBMCs.

Per the original data handling: How many nucleated cells were present was estimated from reference gene primer amplification. Profiling relied on immunoSEQ multiplex PCR, and the TCRdb table lists in-frame clones only, not all of them. V and J calls and clone size are given by that table; D and trimming were obtained from the DNA. The sample holds 75,000 to 90,000 clones; more than 80% are singletons and the top ten take under 5.5%. J was trimmed by 5 bases and V by 6 bases; bases with no gene match: 7. The germline CDR1 and CDR2 sequences are MNHEY and SVGAGI. This CDR3 has 14 residues. This chain joins TRBV6-5 and TRBJ2-1; 7 positions agree with TRBD2. Sample: peripheral blood. This receptor was taken from a woman aged 65 to 85 with acute or convalescent COVID-19. Here the CDR3 reads CASRQTSPNNEQFF. CDR3 bases: TGTGCCAGCAGACAGACTAGCCCAAACAATGAGCAGTTCTTC.